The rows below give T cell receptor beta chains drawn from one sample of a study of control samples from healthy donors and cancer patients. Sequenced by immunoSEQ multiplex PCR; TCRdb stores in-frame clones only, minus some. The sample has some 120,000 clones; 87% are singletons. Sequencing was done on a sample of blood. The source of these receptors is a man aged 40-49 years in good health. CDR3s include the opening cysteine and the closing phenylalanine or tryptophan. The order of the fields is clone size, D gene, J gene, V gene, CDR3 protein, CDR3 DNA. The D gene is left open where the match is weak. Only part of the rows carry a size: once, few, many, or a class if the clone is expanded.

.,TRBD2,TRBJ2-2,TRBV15,CATSGTSGGYTGELFF,TGTGCCACCAGCGGGACTAGCGGGGGGTACACCGGGGAGCTGTTTTTT
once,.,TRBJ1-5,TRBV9,CASSVDFAGDQPQHF,TGTGCCAGCAGCGTAGATTTTGCAGGGGACCAGCCCCAGCATTTT
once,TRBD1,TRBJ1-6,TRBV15,CATSRDLTGAGSPLHF,TGTGCCACCAGCAGAGACCTGACAGGGGCGGGTTCACCCCTCCACTTT
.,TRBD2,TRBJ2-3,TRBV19,CASSLGLAGGRGTQYF,TGTGCCAGTAGTCTCGGACTAGCGGGGGGTCGGGGTACGCAGTATTTT
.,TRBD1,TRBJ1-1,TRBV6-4,CASSGGGQGPDLNTEAFF,TGTGCCAGCAGTGGGGGGGGACAGGGGCCTGATTTAAACACTGAAGCTTTCTTT
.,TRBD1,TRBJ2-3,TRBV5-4,CASSLRQGSGDTQYF,TGTGCCAGCAGCTTAAGACAGGGTTCCGGCGATACGCAGTATTTT
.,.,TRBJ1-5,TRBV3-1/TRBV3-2,CASSRGQGGSFRNQPQHF,TGTGCCAGCAGCCGGGGCCAGGGAGGGTCTTTTCGCAATCAGCCCCAGCATTTT
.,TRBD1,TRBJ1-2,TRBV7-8,CASSLGQLYGYTF,TGTGCCAGCAGCCTGGGACAGCTCTATGGCTACACCTTC
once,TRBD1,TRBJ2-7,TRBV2,CASSGDRVDEQYF,TGTGCCAGCAGTGGGGACAGGGTCGACGAGCAGTACTTC
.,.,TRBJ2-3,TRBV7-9,CASSPGRRIVDTQYF,TGTGCCAGCAGCCCGGGGAGGCGGATCGTGGATACGCAGTATTTT
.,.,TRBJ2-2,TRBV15,CATSPRTMAGELFF,TGTGCCACCAGCCCCCGCACGATGGCCGGGGAGCTGTTTTTT
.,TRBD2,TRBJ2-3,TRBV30,CAWSPLAGGLTDTQYF,TGTGCCTGGAGTCCACTAGCGGGGGGACTCACAGATACGCAGTATTTT
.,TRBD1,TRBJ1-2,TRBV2,CASIRGRSGYTF,TGTGCCAGCATCAGGGGGCGATCTGGCTACACCTTC
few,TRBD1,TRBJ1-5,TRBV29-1,CSVGTGNQPQHF,TGCAGCGTGGGGACAGGCAATCAGCCCCAGCATTTT
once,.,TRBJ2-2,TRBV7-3,CASSLTRGTGELFF,TGTGCCAGCAGCTTAACCCGGGGCACCGGGGAGCTGTTTTTT
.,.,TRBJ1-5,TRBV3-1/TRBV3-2,CASSQGWGQPQHF,TGTGCCAGCAGCCAAGGGTGGGGTCAGCCCCAGCATTTT
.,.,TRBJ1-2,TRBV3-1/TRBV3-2,CASSPLLQLGGYTF,TGTGCCAGCAGCCCCCTCTTACAGCTCGGTGGCTACACCTTC
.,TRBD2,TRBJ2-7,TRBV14,CASSRERGGYEQYF,TGTGCCAGCAGCCGCGAGCGGGGGGGCTACGAGCAGTACTTC
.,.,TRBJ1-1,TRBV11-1,CASRYRFQNTEAFF,TGTGCCAGCAGATACAGGTTTCAGAACACTGAAGCTTTCTTT
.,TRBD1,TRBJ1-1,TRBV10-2,CASSEDTGGTEAFF,TGCGCCAGCAGTGAAGATACAGGGGGCACTGAAGCTTTCTTT
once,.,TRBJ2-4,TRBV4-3,CASSQDRGSGGNIQYF,TGCGCCAGCAGCCAAGATAGGGGGTCGGGGGGAAACATTCAGTACTTC
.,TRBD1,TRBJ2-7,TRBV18,CASSPLGQGPEQYF,TGTGCCAGCTCACCCCTCGGACAGGGCCCCGAGCAGTACTTC